The TCR beta chain described here comes from a study of blood T cell repertoires in COVID-19 (dated by TCRdb to between 2020 and 2021). For the study in its entirety: Samples from collaborators originated in the United States, Italy and Spain and spanned both the acute and convalescent phases of COVID-19. The material from the prospective study consisted of cDNA or gDNA derived from T cells, B-cell-depleted T cells, or PBMCs. The dataset comprised deeply sampled blood TCRbeta repertoires from subjects exposed to, actively infected with, or recovered from COVID-19. The repertoires were released in a freely available public database meant as a resource for research on the immune response to SARS-CoV-2. The samples were drawn from two sources: the first 160 participants of the ongoing ImmuneRACE study, and fewer than 1,500 subjects contributed by 6 global collaborators. Sample metadata almost always included a de-identified subject ID, COVID-19 status, age in years and sex. HLA class I and class II types, where available, came from metadata supplied by the sample provider rather than from assay-based typing. On the study overall, not on this receptor specifically: How much clinical and demographic metadata was included differed by source and by participant, and the metadata was provided uncurated.

TCRbeta CDR3 regions were amplified from genomic DNA by means of the immunoSEQ Assay, a bias-controlled multiplex PCR. The published analysis was carried out like this. Nucleated cell counts per sample were estimated from amplification of reference gene primers within the assay. Sequence reads were collapsed and filtered to measure the absolute abundance of every unique TCRbeta CDR3 rearrangement. Productive Simpson clonality was computed per sample as the square root of Simpson's diversity index over productive rearrangements. Here the immuneACCESS table is served through TCRdb, limited to in-frame sequences with V and J called. Missing clones are a known gap in these copies; in checked studies unresolved V genes cover under half, and the rest lacks a known reason. Clone size and V and J calls were adopted from that table, with D and trimming inferred from the DNA. The sample records roughly 68,000 clones, more than 60% of which are singletons. The ten most abundant clones make up roughly 10% of the sample.

There are a few counts of this clone. The antigen it binds to is not known. No qualities accompany the bases; no much larger clone lies one base away. Via the germline V gene (reference sequence), CDR1 is WNHNN and CDR2 SYGVQD. V is pruned by 7 bases and J by 10 bases, leaving 29 bases of the junction without a gene match. Taken from cysteine to phenylalanine, the CDR3 has 20 residues. Solely the CDR3 DNA is kept, with 60 bases framed from the first base. Collaborating institutions collected whole blood in K2EDTA tubes following their own protocols. Collaborator samples were shipped for TCRbeta analysis as frozen whole blood, isolated PBMCs, or DNA extracted from either sample type.

Recombination connected TRBV10-1 to TRBJ1-4, and TRBD1 aligns with 8 junction nucleotides. Sample: peripheral blood. This receptor was obtained from a woman aged 50 to 60 with acute or convalescent COVID-19. In nucleotide form, the sequence is TGCGCCAGCATCTTGGAGGCTCATCCGCCACCGGACAGGGTTAAAGGAAAACTGTTTTTT. Its protein is CASILEAHPPPDRVKGKLFF.